This passage covers 26 T cell receptor beta chains from one sample sequenced in a study of T cell responses to AZD1222 COVID-19 vaccine. The method was immunoSEQ multiplex PCR; TCRdb's version includes in-frame clones alone and lacks a portion of them. The repertoire holds around 130,000 clones, around 87% seen once, with about 2.9% in the top ten. The sample here was peripheral blood, taken 28 days after the second AZD1222 dose. All receptors come from an adult who received the AZD1222 COVID-19 vaccine.

The chain is built from TRBV6-5 and TRBJ1-1; D gene ambiguous. V lost 7 bases, J lost 0 bases, and 9 bases lay in between. The CDR3 has 13 amino acids. The germline V gene has CDR1 MNHEY and CDR2 SVGAGI. As DNA, the CDR3 is TGTGCCAGCAAGGCATTTATGAACACTGAAGCTTTCTTT. It encodes CASKAFMNTEAFF.

The chain joins TRBV27 to TRBJ2-6; the D is unclear. This CDR3 is 14 amino acids long. Germline lookup yields CDR1 MNHEY and CDR2 SMNVEV (reference sequence). V gave up 6 bases and J gave up 0 bases, with 6 bases separating them. DNA of the CDR3: TGTGCCAGCAGCCAGTTCTCTGGGGCCAACGTCCTGACTTTC. Protein sequence: CASSQFSGANVLTF.

V gene TRBV7-2 combines with J gene TRBJ1-4; no reliable D call. The CDR3 is made up of 15 amino acids. V dropped 3 bases and J dropped 4 bases, with 12 bases sitting between them. Germline CDR1 is SGHTA and CDR2 is FQGNSA. The CDR3 spells CASSFEDYFNEKLFF. The CDR3 nucleotides read TGTGCCAGCAGCTTCGAGGATTACTTTAATGAAAAACTGTTTTTT.

V is TRBV5-1 and J is TRBJ2-1, with D hard to call. This CDR3 comprises 13 residues. Trimming took off 4 bases at V and 2 bases at J, with 7 bases between the two ends. From germline, CDR1 is SGHRS and CDR2 YFSETQ. Written as DNA, the CDR3 is TGCGCCAGCAGCCTGGTCCCCTACAATGAGCAGTTCTTC. Translation gives CASSLVPYNEQFF.

This clone was counted only a few times. The gene calls are TRBV27 and TRBJ1-1; maybe TRBD1 (5 bases). CDR1 and CDR2 from the germline V gene are MNHEY and SMNVEV (reference sequence). Trimming cost V 1 base and J 2 bases, with 11 bases left between them. The CDR3 spans 15 residues. Here the CDR3 DNA reads TGTGCCAGCAGTTTATTCGGGCAGGGAAACACTGAAGCTTTCTTT. It is translated as CASSLFGQGNTEAFF.

This chain connects TRBV6-2 or TRBV6-3 to TRBJ2-7; 9 bases match TRBD2. CDR3 size: 16 residues. Germline lookup yields CDR1 MNHEY and CDR2 SVGEGT. After removal of 2 bases from V and 5 bases from J, the junction contained 10 bases not matched to a gene. CDR3 sequence (DNA): TGTGCCAGCAGTTACGAGGGGTCTAGCGGGGCCGACGAGCAGTACTTC. It encodes CASSYEGSSGADEQYF.

This chain connects TRBV11-3 to TRBJ2-1; D uncertain. Trimming removed 1 base at V and 8 bases at J, with 15 bases between. From germline, CDR1 is SGHNT and CDR2 YENEEA. CDR3 length: 15 amino acids. Here the CDR3 reads CASSLGGRLLYEQFF. In nucleotides, the CDR3 is TGTGCCAGCAGCTTAGGCGGCAGGTTACTCTATGAGCAGTTCTTC. The full variable domain, completed using reference TRBV11-3 and TRBJ2-1, is EAGVVQSPRYKIIEKKQPVAFWCNPISGHNTLYWYLQNLGQGPELLIRYENEEAVDDSQLPKDRFSAERLKGVDSTLKIQPAELGDSAVYLCASSLGGRLLYEQFFGPGTRLTVL.

The chain uses TRBV6-5 and TRBJ2-5; D might be TRBD1 or TRBD2, each matching 5 bases. The germline CDR1 and CDR2 sequences are MNHEY and SVGAGI. The CDR3 spans 15 residues. V was shortened by 0 bases and J by 1 base, with 9 bases between the two germline ends. The CDR3 here is CASSYSWGIQETQYF. The CDR3, as DNA: TGTGCCAGCAGTTACTCTTGGGGGATCCAAGAGACCCAGTACTTC.

The CDR3 DNA sequence: TGTGCCAGCAGCCCATATGTTTCCCAGTACTTC. Translating gives CASSPYVSQYF. J is TRBJ2-5 and V is TRBV7-9; D not certain. V shed 5 bases and J shed 9 bases, with 10 bases lying between them. The CDR3 loop spans 11 amino acids. Germline V gives CDR1 SEHNR, CDR2 FQNEAQ (reference sequence).

This chain connects TRBV5-4 to TRBJ1-2, with 10 positions matching TRBD1. The germline V gene has CDR1 SGHNT and CDR2 YYREEE (reference sequence). Trimming took 0 bases from V and 4 from J; bases not matched to a gene: 3. This CDR3 region has 15 residues. DNA of the CDR3: TGTGCCAGCAGCTTGGGGGGACAGGGGAGCTATGGCTACACCTTC. This sequence encodes CASSLGGQGSYGYTF.

The CDR3 region is CASSLSFVVNTGELFF. The CDR3 bases are TGTGCCAGCAGTCTATCCTTTGTCGTTAACACCGGGGAGCTGTTTTTT. This rearrangement joins TRBV28 to TRBJ2-2; no definite D call. Germline CDR1 is MDHEN and CDR2 is SYDVKM. The CDR3 has 16 amino acids. V was cut by 5 bases and J by 2 bases, with 15 bases left in between.

The V and J genes are TRBV6-5 and TRBJ2-1; D not resolved. CDR3 size: 11 residues. Deletions cut 6 bases from V and 5 bases from J, with 5 bases between. The germline V gene encodes CDR1 MNHEY and CDR2 SVGAGI. CDR3 loop: CASSSHNEQFF. The CDR3 coding sequence is TGTGCCAGCAGCTCTCACAATGAGCAGTTCTTC.

This clone is a singleton in its sample. The rearrangement links TRBV5-8 to TRBJ1-1; 7 bases agree with TRBD1. With 3 bases clipped from V and 1 base from J, the junction kept 6 bases outside the gene matches. The V gene's germline CDR1 is SGHTS and CDR2 YDEGEE. The CDR3 runs 15 residues. For the CDR3, the DNA is TGTGCCAGCAGCTCGACAGGGCTCAGGAACACTGAAGCTTTCTTT. Translating gives CASSSTGLRNTEAFF.

The chain carries TRBV4-2 and TRBJ2-4, with 8 bases identical to TRBD2. Germline-derived CDR1 and CDR2 are LGHNA and YNFKEQ. The CDR3 spans 19 residues. With 1 base clipped from V and 3 bases from J, the junction kept 14 bases outside the gene matches. The CDR3 nucleotides are TGTGCCAGCAGCCAAGGGCAACGGGGGGCGGGGGGTGTCAAAAACATTCAGTACTTC. Amino acids: CASSQGQRGAGGVKNIQYF.

The table lists this clone with many counts. The J gene is TRBJ2-7, the V gene TRBV2, with 10 positions matching TRBD1. There are 14 residues in the CDR3. V trimming: 5 bases; J trimming: 4 bases; junction bases outside the gene matches: 5. Looked up from germline, CDR1 is SNHLY and CDR2 is FYNNEI. Written as DNA, the CDR3 is TGTGCCAGCAGTCCCCCGGGACAGGGGTACGAGCAGTACTTC. Translated, it gives CASSPPGQGYEQYF.

CDR3 nucleotides: TGTGCCAGCAGAACTACCCAGGGGGCTGACACTGAAGCTTTCTTT. It translates to CASRTTQGADTEAFF. V is TRBV6-5 and J is TRBJ1-1, with 8 positions matching TRBD1. This CDR3 region has 15 residues. J gave up 3 bases and V 6 bases, and 9 bases lay outside the gene matches. CDR1 is MNHEY, CDR2 SVGAGI, per germline.

V gene TRBV7-2 combines with J gene TRBJ1-2; D ambiguous. There are 13 residues in the CDR3. CDR1 SGHTA and CDR2 FQGNSA come from the germline V gene. Trimming removed 3 bases from V and 0 bases from J, with 5 bases in between. As DNA, the CDR3 is TGTGCCAGCAGCTTCCCAGCTAACTATGGCTACACCTTC. This codes for CASSFPANYGYTF.

This clone was detected only once. The chain recombines TRBV7-9 with TRBJ2-1; TRBD2 matches 8 bases. Germline CDR1 reads SEHNR; CDR2 reads FQNEAQ (reference sequence). The CDR3 extends over 14 amino acids. The junction had 10 bases not matched to a gene; V was cut back by 5 bases and J by 10 bases. The CDR3 loop is CASSPRLTGGEQFF. In DNA, the CDR3 is TGTGCCAGCAGCCCCCGTTTGACGGGGGGGGAGCAGTTCTTC.

V usage is TRBV29-1 and J usage is TRBJ2-3; the D gene is possibly TRBD1 (6 bases). Trimming cost V 5 bases and J 2 bases, with 11 bases left between them. Germline V gives CDR1 SQVTM, CDR2 ANQGSEA. The CDR3 consists of 13 residues. CDR3 amino acids: CSVLTGATDTQYF. The CDR3 region has the DNA TGCAGCGTTTTGACAGGCGCCACAGATACGCAGTATTTT.

The chain combines TRBV3-1 (or the pseudogene TRBV3-2) with TRBJ1-1, with unresolved D. Germline CDR1 reads LGHDT; CDR2 reads YNNKEL (reference sequence). This CDR3 comprises 12 residues. The germline V and J ends were trimmed by 3 bases and 12 bases, with 14 bases remaining between them. This CDR3 reads CASSHNVGRPFF. The CDR3 DNA reads TGTGCCAGCAGCCATAACGTTGGGAGGCCTTTCTTT.

V usage is TRBV3-1 (or the pseudogene TRBV3-2) and J usage is TRBJ1-1; no firm D call. The ends were cut back, 0 bases at V and 4 bases at J, with 12 bases in the middle. CDR1 and CDR2 (germline): LGHDT, YNNKEL (reference sequence). The CDR3 is made up of 15 amino acids. CDR3 region: CASSQDLTRITEAFF. In DNA form, the CDR3 reads TGTGCCAGCAGCCAAGATTTGACACGAATCACTGAAGCTTTCTTT.

In its sample, this clone was seen a few times. The V call is TRBV5-4, the J call TRBJ2-7; D might be TRBD2 (6 bases). The CDR3 has 15 amino acids. Germline loops: CDR1 SGHNT, CDR2 YYREEE (reference sequence). Trimming stripped 1 base from V and 3 bases from J, with 14 bases between. The chain's CDR3 is CASSLNPGVNYEQYF. CDR3 DNA: TGTGCCAGCAGCTTGAACCCGGGGGTCAACTACGAGCAGTACTTC.

The chain combines TRBV10-1 with TRBJ2-3; 8 bases fit TRBD1. CDR1 and CDR2 (germline): WNHNN, SYGVQD (reference sequence). Losses at the gene ends were 2 bases for V and 1 base for J; bases not matched to a gene: 2. There are 15 residues in the CDR3. The CDR3 DNA reads TGCGCCAGCAGTGAGGCGGGACAGGGCACAGATACGCAGTATTTT. It encodes CASSEAGQGTDTQYF.

The chain is built from TRBV2 and TRBJ2-1; D perhaps matches TRBD2 (5 bases). Trimming took 4 bases from V and 7 from J, leaving 17 bases between them. The CDR3 has 15 residues. Germline CDR1 reads SNHLY; CDR2 reads FYNNEI. This CDR3 is CASSGNSGVGNEQFF. CDR3 bases: TGTGCCAGCAGTGGCAACAGCGGTGTGGGAAATGAGCAGTTCTTC.

The chain combines TRBV7-6 with TRBJ2-7, with D perhaps matching TRBD1 (7 bases). The V gene lost 5 bases and the J gene lost 4 bases, with 21 bases spanning the gap. The CDR3 totals 16 residues. The V gene's germline CDR1 is SGHVS and CDR2 FNYEAQ. This CDR3 reads CASSRVRGTDPYEQYF. CDR3 nucleotides: TGTGCCAGCAGCCGCGTCCGCGGGACAGATCCTTACGAGCAGTACTTC.

This CDR3 reads CASSPDISDQPQHF. CDR3 sequence (DNA): TGTGCCAGCAGCCCGGACATCTCCGATCAGCCCCAGCATTTT. The chain combines TRBV28 with TRBJ1-5; a possible D gene is TRBD1 (5 bases). This CDR3 comprises 14 residues. Deletions cut 6 bases from V and 5 bases from J, with 14 bases between. Germline V gene data show CDR1 as MDHEN and CDR2 as SYDVKM.